What follows are 2 T cell receptor beta chains derived from one specimen sequenced in a study of blood T cells in healthy people across ages. Together with a sample-barcoded 5' primer, a J-beta primer mix was included in a second PCR lasting about 7 to 12 cycles. TCRdb reanalysed the 5' RACE reads using MiXCR and keeps one entry per CDR3 protein. The data contain hundreds of thousands of distinct CDR3 sequences, roughly 20% of them singletons. The sample comprised blood. Source of these receptors: a man in his 70s in good health.

This clonotype was picked up many times. V is TRBV29-1 and J is TRBJ2-3; D uncertain. Germline V gene lookup returns CDR1 SQVTM and CDR2 ANQGSEA. This CDR3 region has 11 residues. Trimming cost V 7 bases and J 3 bases, with 8 bases left between them. This CDR3 reads CSATPTDTQYF. The CDR3, as DNA: TGCAGCGCTACGCCGACAGATACGCAGTATTTT.

This sequence joins TRBV20-1 and TRBJ2-7, with a weak D call TRBD2 (5 bases). Deletions cut 5 bases from V and 2 bases from J, with 19 bases between. The germline V gene encodes CDR1 DFQATT and CDR2 SNEGSKA (reference sequence). This CDR3 contains 15 residues. The CDR3 region is CSAGGLSQSPYEQYF. The CDR3 DNA follows: TGCAGTGCTGGAGGACTCTCGCAGAGCCCCTACGAGCAGTACTTC.